A selection of T cell receptor beta chains follows, all from one sample in a study of cytomegalovirus exposure and HLA in healthy donors. Assay: immunoSEQ multiplex PCR; the TCRdb copy retains only in-frame clones and omits some. The data hold approximately 140,000 clones, with around 80% observed a single time. The sequencing input was PBMCs. These receptors originate from a woman between 35 and 50 years old in good health and CMV-seronegative. CDR3s include the opening cysteine and the closing phenylalanine or tryptophan. Each record gives: J gene, V gene, clone size, D gene, CDR3 protein, CDR3 DNA. The D gene is left open where the match is weak. Clone size is given for some rows only: seen once, a few or many times, or a class if the clone is expanded.

>TRBJ1-2|TRBV19|-|-
CASSLQDQGRTYGYTF
TGTGCCAGTAGTCTCCAGGACCAGGGGAGAACCTATGGCTACACCTTC
>TRBJ1-4|TRBV10-3|-|TRBD1
CAISSSRQGASEKLFF
TGTGCCATCAGTTCCAGTCGACAGGGGGCTAGTGAAAAACTGTTTTTT
>TRBJ1-2|TRBV12-5|-|-
CASAAGNYGYTF
TGTGCTAGTGCCGCAGGCAACTATGGCTACACCTTC
>TRBJ1-6|TRBV28|-|TRBD1
CASSQTGDYSPLHF
TGTGCCAGCAGTCAGACAGGGGATTATTCACCCCTCCACTTT
>TRBJ2-7|TRBV5-8|-|TRBD2
CASRGEGDYEQYF
TGTGCCAGCAGGGGGGAGGGTGACTACGAGCAGTACTTC
>TRBJ2-1|TRBV9|-|TRBD2
CASSETSGRIEQFF
TGTGCCAGCAGCGAGACTAGCGGGAGAATTGAGCAGTTCTTC
>TRBJ2-7|TRBV18|once|-
CASSPGARGSYEQYF
TGTGCCAGCTCACCAGGAGCCAGGGGATCCTACGAGCAGTACTTC
>TRBJ1-1|TRBV7-9|-|-
CASSQGGGTEAFF
TGTGCCAGCAGCCAGGGAGGGGGTACTGAAGCTTTCTTT
>TRBJ2-5|TRBV7-3|-|-
CASAEGDRGRKETQYF
TGTGCCAGCGCCGAGGGGGATAGAGGCAGGAAAGAGACCCAGTACTTC
>TRBJ1-1|TRBV7-9|-|TRBD1
CSSSLGGTGGTEAFF
TGTTCCAGCAGCTTAGGAGGGACAGGGGGCACTGAAGCTTTCTTT
>TRBJ2-7|TRBV13|few|TRBD1
CASSQGQGRSYEQYF
TGTGCCAGCAGCCAGGGACAGGGGCGCTCCTACGAGCAGTACTTC
>TRBJ2-4|TRBV7-9|-|-
CSSSRSGSGPNIQYF
TGTTCCAGCAGCCGGTCGGGTAGCGGTCCAAACATTCAGTACTTC
>TRBJ2-1|TRBV4-1|-|-
CASSRPRGSYNEQFF
TGCGCCAGCAGCCGACCCCGAGGAAGTTACAATGAGCAGTTCTTC
>TRBJ1-6|TRBV5-1|-|-
CASSLEAGADSPLHF
TGCGCCAGCAGCTTGGAGGCAGGGGCGGATTCACCCCTCCACTTT
>TRBJ2-5|TRBV28|-|TRBD1
CASNDRGPSQETQYF
TGTGCCAGCAACGACAGGGGACCTTCCCAAGAGACCCAGTACTTC
>TRBJ1-1|TRBV7-9|few|-
CASRGAPNTEAFF
TGTGCCAGCAGAGGGGCGCCGAACACTGAAGCTTTCTTT
>TRBJ1-2|TRBV10-3|once|TRBD1
CAISESRDRHGYTF
TGTGCCATCAGTGAGTCGAGGGACAGACATGGCTACACCTTC
>TRBJ2-3|TRBV27|-|-
CASSSFPSTDTQYF
TGTGCCAGCAGTTCCTTCCCTAGCACAGATACGCAGTATTTT
>TRBJ2-5|TRBV29-1|-|-
CSVEGGRRGTQYF
TGCAGCGTTGAAGGGGGTCGTCGGGGGACCCAGTACTTC
>TRBJ1-5|TRBV19|few|-
CASSIGGSNQPQHF
TGTGCCAGTAGTATCGGGGGAAGCAATCAGCCCCAGCATTTT
>TRBJ1-1|TRBV27|once|-
CASSLYRETEAFF
TGTGCCAGCAGTTTATACAGGGAGACTGAAGCTTTCTTT
>TRBJ2-3|TRBV5-1|-|-
CASSLDGGLLAGDTQYF
TGCGCCAGCAGCTTGGACGGCGGGCTTCTGGCGGGAGATACGCAGTATTTT